This record looks at one T cell receptor beta chain sequence and its context. Its antigen is still unknown. No base-level quality is on record; no much larger clone is a single base apart. To demonstrate the VDJtools post-analysis software, the study profiled TCR beta repertoires from the peripheral blood of 13 young patients with multiple sclerosis. The multiple sclerosis patients were children and adolescents ranging in age from 6 to 15 years. This entry comes from a study of post-analysis software for immune sequencing data (dated by TCRdb to the mid-2010s). As for the study more broadly: Relapsing-remitting, secondary progressive and progressive-relapsing multiple sclerosis were recorded as disease courses, and subtype annotation was lacking for some patients. A subset of samples was prepared in parallel using single-end sample barcoding, then pooled and co-amplified after Illumina adapter ligation. Patient repertoires were compared against roughly 12 previously published healthy control repertoires from donors aged roughly 6 to 25 years.

CDR1 and CDR2 (ENHRY, SYGVKD) derive from the germline V gene. The cysteine opens and the phenylalanine closes a CDR3 of 16 amino acids. The retained sequence is limited to the CDR3, 48 bases, with the frame set at the first base. V sheds 0 bases and J sheds 2 bases, leaving 11 bases between their ends. Paper-wide results and their limitations: Multiple sclerosis patients had significantly lower normalized Chao1 diversity than controls, a result that suggests substantial peripheral T-cell clonal expansion. Significantly higher frequencies in patients than in controls were found for five TRBV segments, including TRBV5-6, TRBV5-1 and TRBV20-1. The multiple sclerosis patient group was slightly younger than the control group. Direct clustering with F measure revealed strong co-clustering of samples prepared in the same batch, which led to a batch-effect correction.

Receptors were amplified or captured by PCR. The sequencing machine was an Illumina HiSeq 2500. To reduce PCR and sequencing biases, unique molecular identifiers were built into the TCR beta cDNA libraries. Some 500,000 cDNA molecules were obtained per 1 to 10 million input T cells, so each molecule approximated one T cell. The patient libraries were prepared and sequenced with the same protocol used for the earlier healthy control dataset. Samples belonging to the same batch were prepared together, multiplexed and sequenced on a shared HiSeq lane. The study's own analysis went as follows. Raw barcoded reads were processed with MIGEC, and single-read molecular identifier groups were discarded before consensus assembly and CDR3 extraction. Clonotype tables were post-analysed with VDJtools, and diversity was normalized by down-sampling all datasets to the smallest sample size. To correct batch-related cross-sample contamination, repertoire overlap clustering matched CDR3 amino acid sequences but not nucleotide sequences. TCRdb's own reprocessing of the public reads used fastp at Q25 and MiXCR and kept productive beta chains. Entries are consolidated by CDR3 protein sequence, retaining the most common genes and DNA. The V and J calls follow TCRdb's processing rather than the paper's. The sample has hundreds of thousands of distinct CDR3 sequences on record, approximately 53% of them singletons. Of the sample, 4.6% is held by the ten largest clones.

The rearrangement joined TRBV10-3 to TRBJ1-5, and the D gene may be TRBD1, 6 bases matching. The sample taken for sequencing was blood. The source of this sequence is a girl aged 5 to 17 with multiple sclerosis. The CDR3 reads as follows: CAISESGAMGNQPQHF. The DNA reads as follows: TGTGCCATCAGTGAGTCGGGGGCTATGGGCAATCAGCCCCAGCATTTT.